Sequencing of this T cell receptor beta chain was carried out in a study of T cells after yellow fever vaccination. TCRdb re-called the 5' RACE reads through MiXCR, storing one row per CDR3 protein. The sample yields about 300,000 distinct CDR3 sequences, roughly 4.3% seen once. Trimming shortened V by 7 bases and J by 3 bases, and 6 bases separated the two germline ends. CDR1 and CDR2 (germline): SNHLY, FYNNEI. The CDR3 has 11 residues. This clonotype was observed many times. The chain employs TRBV2 and TRBJ2-5; D not certain. This TCR was sampled from a man aged 18 to 35 who received the YFV17D yellow fever vaccine. The sample here was PBMCs, taken 5 days after the yellow fever booster vaccination. Here the CDR3 DNA reads TGTGCCAGCATGCGAGAAGAGACCCAGTACTTC. Its translation: CASMREETQYF.